This T cell receptor beta chain is drawn from a study of human T cells and chemical hapten exposure. Regarding time point: pre-sensitization, week 0. Treatment of the sample: therapeutic diphenylcyclopropenone sensitization with weekly scalp DPC. The library labeled individual cDNA molecules by adding unique molecular identifiers to them. TCRdb reprocessed the RACE reads via MiXCR and lists one record per CDR3 protein. The data show around 110,000 distinct CDR3 sequences, with around 12% seen just once and around 1.6% held by the top ten. This clonotype was detected ten times or more. What it binds is unknown. Study-wide results and limits: Expanded TCRs created a significantly greater count of big CDR3 similarity clusters than controls did. A positive correlation with patch test score was shown by PT1 expanded TCR counts.

V shed 6 bases and J shed 3 bases, with 10 bases lying between them. The CDR3 covers 13 residues. The origin of this receptor is a woman between 50 and 59 years old with alopecia areata. Some clones in this sample may be carry-over from other donors' samples. J is TRBJ2-3 and V is TRBV12-3 or TRBV12-4; D may match TRBD1 or TRBD2 (5 bases each). The sample here was whole blood, taken in connection with sensitization to the hapten diphenylcyclopropenone (DPC). This CDR3 reads CASRRGGTDTQYF. As DNA, the CDR3 is TGTGCCAGCAGGCGTGGGGGAACAGATACGCAGTATTTT.